This is a list of T cell receptor beta chains from one sample in a study of beta chain features in type 1 diabetes. Profiled with immunoSEQ multiplex PCR; TCRdb holds only in-frame clones, not every one. The repertoire holds roughly 350,000 clones, over 9% seen once, with 0.6% in the top ten. Sample: central memory CD4+ T cells from blood. All receptors derive from a man aged 25-40 years with type 1 diabetes. CDR3s include the opening cysteine and the closing phenylalanine or tryptophan. The order of the fields is clone size, J gene, D gene, V gene, CDR3 DNA, CDR3 protein. A D gene is named only where the DNA matches it firmly. Rows may omit the clone size; those that give it use once, few, many or a size class.

abundance: few; j_gene: TRBJ1-3; d_gene: TRBD1; v_gene: TRBV18; CDR3nt: TGTGCCAGCTCACCACAGAACAGGGGCTCTGGAAACACCATATATTTT; CDR3aa: CASSPQNRGSGNTIYF
abundance: NA; j_gene: TRBJ2-2; d_gene: TRBD1; v_gene: TRBV7-6; CDR3nt: TGTGCCAGCAAGACGACAGGGGGGAGCACCGGGGAGCTGTTTTTT; CDR3aa: CASKTTGGSTGELFF
abundance: many; j_gene: TRBJ1-1; d_gene: NA; v_gene: TRBV7-2; CDR3nt: TGTGCCAGCAGCTTCTGGAACATGAACACTGAAGCTTTCTTT; CDR3aa: CASSFWNMNTEAFF
abundance: NA; j_gene: TRBJ2-7; d_gene: NA; v_gene: TRBV5-1; CDR3nt: TGCGCCAGCAGCTTGTCACAGGGCTACGAGCAGTACTTC; CDR3aa: CASSLSQGYEQYF
abundance: many; j_gene: TRBJ2-3; d_gene: NA; v_gene: TRBV5-4; CDR3nt: TGTGCCAGCAGCCCGGACACTTTCACAGATACGCAGTATTTT; CDR3aa: CASSPDTFTDTQYF
abundance: NA; j_gene: TRBJ1-1; d_gene: NA; v_gene: TRBV7-2; CDR3nt: TGTGCCAGCAGCTTAGGGGGGGCGAACACTGAAGCTTTCTTT; CDR3aa: CASSLGGANTEAFF
abundance: many; j_gene: TRBJ2-5; d_gene: TRBD1; v_gene: TRBV5-4; CDR3nt: TGTGCCAGCAGCTCGACAGGGGAGCAGGAGACCCAGTACTTC; CDR3aa: CASSSTGEQETQYF
abundance: few; j_gene: TRBJ1-2; d_gene: TRBD1; v_gene: TRBV5-4; CDR3nt: TGTGCCAGCAGCGTCCGGGACAGGGGCCACTATGGCTACACCTTC; CDR3aa: CASSVRDRGHYGYTF
abundance: few; j_gene: TRBJ1-2; d_gene: TRBD1; v_gene: TRBV30; CDR3nt: TGTGCCTGGGGCAGGGGGGTTGGCTACACCTTC; CDR3aa: CAWGRGVGYTF
abundance: NA; j_gene: TRBJ2-3; d_gene: TRBD2; v_gene: TRBV2; CDR3nt: TGTGCCAGCAGCAAGGGACTAGCGGGAGGGGATACGCAGTATTTT; CDR3aa: CASSKGLAGGDTQYF
abundance: few; j_gene: TRBJ1-2; d_gene: NA; v_gene: TRBV11-2; CDR3nt: TGTGCCAGCAGCTTAGACATGGCCGTAGCTAACTATGGCTACACCTTC; CDR3aa: CASSLDMAVANYGYTF
abundance: few; j_gene: TRBJ2-3; d_gene: TRBD1; v_gene: TRBV11-3; CDR3nt: TGTGCCAGCAGTTCAGGGGGTGACACAGATACGCAGTATTTT; CDR3aa: CASSSGGDTDTQYF
abundance: NA; j_gene: TRBJ1-2; d_gene: TRBD1; v_gene: TRBV9; CDR3nt: TGTGCCAGCAGCGGCCAGACAGGGTTTATCGGCTACACCTTC; CDR3aa: CASSGQTGFIGYTF
abundance: few; j_gene: TRBJ2-5; d_gene: NA; v_gene: TRBV5-1; CDR3nt: TGCGCCAGCAGCCCCCAAGGGTCACAAGAGACCCAGTACTTC; CDR3aa: CASSPQGSQETQYF
abundance: few; j_gene: TRBJ1-1; d_gene: TRBD1; v_gene: TRBV7-9; CDR3nt: TGTGCCAGCAGCCCGGGACAGGGGTACACTGAAGCTTTCTTT; CDR3aa: CASSPGQGYTEAFF
abundance: NA; j_gene: TRBJ2-3; d_gene: NA; v_gene: TRBV15; CDR3nt: TGTGCCACCAGCAGAGACAGGGAGGTTCCGGATACGCAGTATTTT; CDR3aa: CATSRDREVPDTQYF
abundance: few; j_gene: TRBJ2-4; d_gene: NA; v_gene: TRBV7-3; CDR3nt: TGTGCCAGCAGCTACACACGGCTTGGGAACCGAAACATTCAGTACTTC; CDR3aa: CASSYTRLGNRNIQYF
abundance: few; j_gene: TRBJ1-2; d_gene: TRBD1; v_gene: TRBV5-4; CDR3nt: TGTGCCAGCAGCCAAGGACAGGGTCTTTATGGCTACACCTTC; CDR3aa: CASSQGQGLYGYTF
abundance: many; j_gene: TRBJ1-2; d_gene: TRBD1; v_gene: TRBV7-9; CDR3nt: TGTGCCAGCAGCGCGTACAGGGGGCGCACCGATGGCTACACCTTC; CDR3aa: CASSAYRGRTDGYTF
abundance: many; j_gene: TRBJ2-7; d_gene: NA; v_gene: TRBV7-2; CDR3nt: TGTGCCAGCAGCCCTCGGACAGGGAGGGTTGGCGAGCAGTACTTC; CDR3aa: CASSPRTGRVGEQYF
abundance: many; j_gene: TRBJ1-5; d_gene: NA; v_gene: TRBV4-1; CDR3nt: TGCGCCAGCAGCCAAGGTGGGGCGAGTCAGCCCCAGCATTTT; CDR3aa: CASSQGGASQPQHF
abundance: NA; j_gene: TRBJ1-4; d_gene: NA; v_gene: TRBV5-1; CDR3nt: TGCGCCAGCAGCTCCCTCCCCGGCGGGGATGAAAAACTGTTTTTT; CDR3aa: CASSSLPGGDEKLFF
abundance: NA; j_gene: TRBJ1-2; d_gene: NA; v_gene: TRBV28; CDR3nt: TGTGCCAGCAGTTTAGGTTTAGAAGGGAACAACTATGGCTACACCTTC; CDR3aa: CASSLGLEGNNYGYTF